This T cell receptor (beta chain) was obtained from a study of graft-versus-host responses after intestinal transplantation. Regarding the study as a whole: Patients who carried graft-donor T cell macrochimerism also had high graft-versus-host to host-versus-graft clonal ratios in their allografts.

The V segment lost 0 bases and the J segment 5 bases; nucleotides outside the gene matches: 2. The CDR3 covers 14 residues. Germline V gene sequence: CDR1 LNHNV, CDR2 YYDKDF (reference sequence). Libraries were prepared by immunoSEQ multiplex PCR; TCRdb keeps only in-frame clonotypes and omits some of them. Here the sample spans about 57,000 clones, around nine tenths being singletons. Points on this clone: Its antigen is unknown.

Sequenced material: PBMCs, taken 26 days after transplant. The TCR sequence derives from a human patient who received an intestinal transplant, so some T cells may come from the graft donor. The rearrangement uses TRBV15 and TRBJ1-2; 8 nucleotides line up with TRBD1. CDR3 amino acids: CATSRDRTGYGYTF. The CDR3, as DNA: TGTGCCACCAGCAGAGACCGGACAGGGTATGGCTACACCTTC.